The entry that follows covers one T cell receptor beta chain sequence. Its specificity is unknown. The sample originates from a study of response to subunit inactivated influenza vaccine. Germline assignment: CDR1 SEHNR and CDR2 FQNEAQ (reference sequence). The J segment lost 2 bases and the V segment lost 8 bases, leaving 9 bases of the junction unmatched. The CDR3 is made up of 14 amino acids. Study conclusions and caveats: Each seasonal influenza vaccination, the authors suggested, recruits few new T cells.

MiXCR was run by TCRdb on the RT-PCR reads, yielding one entry per CDR3 protein. Of around 520,000 distinct CDR3 sequences detected, roughly 10% appear once; the ten largest clones hold roughly 10%. The sequence was obtained from a man aged 50-59 years who received an inactivated influenza vaccine. The sample was PBMCs from blood, taken on the day of vaccination. The V gene is TRBV7-9, the J gene TRBJ2-7; 7 bases match TRBD1. The DNA for the CDR3 is TGTGCCAGCTGGGAACCGGGACAGACCTACGAGCAGTACTTC. Its protein product is CASWEPGQTYEQYF.